The 4 T cell receptor beta chains below come from one sample, sequenced in a study of technical replicates of blood from several donors. Generated by immunoSEQ multiplex PCR, the TCRdb table keeps only in-frame clones and is missing some. The sample includes approximately 95,000 clones, 95% of them seen just once. Sequencing was performed on T cells isolated from PBMCs. These receptors were taken from a human donor in good health.

The rearrangement links TRBV15 to TRBJ2-1; tentatively, D is TRBD2 (5 bases). V was cut by 1 base and J by 5 bases, with 6 bases left in between. Germline values: CDR1 LNHNV, CDR2 YYDKDF (reference sequence). The CDR3 is 13 residues long. The CDR3 sequence: CATSRAGNNEQFF. The CDR3, as DNA: TGTGCCACCAGCAGAGCCGGGAACAATGAGCAGTTCTTC.

This chain uses TRBV10-1 with TRBJ1-5, with a possible D match to TRBD1 (5 bases). Trimming shortened V by 10 bases and J by 5 bases, and 21 bases separated the two germline ends. Germline-derived CDR1 and CDR2 are WNHNN and SYGVQD (reference sequence). The CDR3 sequence is 15 residues long. CDR3 region: CATKRHRTSYQPQHF. CDR3 DNA sequence: TGCGCCACCAAAAGACACAGGACATCCTATCAGCCCCAGCATTTT.

This chain uses TRBV29-1 with TRBJ1-1, with D perhaps TRBD1 (5 bases). The germline V and J ends were trimmed by 1 base and 6 bases, with 12 bases remaining between them. In germline, CDR1 is SQVTM, CDR2 ANQGSEA. This CDR3 region has 13 residues. The CDR3 bases are TGCAGCGTTGAAGGGACACGGCTGGCTGAAGCTTTCTTT. This gives the protein CSVEGTRLAEAFF.

The V and J genes are TRBV4-1 and TRBJ2-6; a weak D match, TRBD1 (5 bases). This CDR3 comprises 22 residues. Germline CDR1 is MGHRA and CDR2 is YSYEKL. The V end was cut by 1 base, the J end by 0 bases, with 25 bases between. The DNA for the CDR3 is TGCGCCAGCAGCCAAGCACGACTCCTAACCGAAGGGGCACCCTCTGGGGCCAACGTCCTGACTTTC. Translated, it gives CASSQARLLTEGAPSGANVLTF.